These 9 T cell receptor beta chains share one sample of origin, sequenced in a study of shared clonotypes between healthy human individuals. CD45RO-negative CD8 cells positively selected for CCR7 made up the naive population, which excluded terminally differentiated effector memory CD45RA+ cells. This table comes from immunoSEQ multiplex PCR, and its TCRdb copy is limited to in-frame clones, with some not included. The sample carries some 2,000,000 clones, roughly 95% recorded once. Sequencing was done on a sample of naive CD8+ T cells sorted from blood. The receptors derive from a man younger than 35 in good health.

The V call is TRBV4-1, the J call TRBJ2-1; D may correspond to TRBD1 or TRBD2 (5 bases each). CDR1 and CDR2 from the germline V gene are MGHRA and YSYEKL. This CDR3 contains 15 residues. Trimming removed 3 bases from V and 4 bases from J, with 13 bases in between. This CDR3 reads CASSQGTGPYNEQFF. The CDR3 DNA reads as TGCGCCAGCAGCCAGGGGACGGGACCTTACAATGAGCAGTTCTTC.

In the case of this clone: Other DNA sequences in the sample encode the same CDR3. The rearrangement joins TRBV6-1 to TRBJ2-3, with no clear D. Trimming shortened V by 1 base and J by 3 bases, and 2 bases separated the two germline ends. Germline V gene sequence: CDR1 MNHNS, CDR2 SASEGT. This CDR3 is 12 amino acids long. Written as DNA, the CDR3 is TGTGCCAGCAGTGAAGGGACAGATACGCAGTATTTT. Translated: CASSEGTDTQYF.

The J gene is TRBJ1-4, the V gene TRBV28, with D possibly matching TRBD1 (6 bases). The germline gives CDR1 MDHEN, CDR2 SYDVKM. Deletions cut 5 bases from V and 7 bases from J, with 14 bases between. CDR3 length equals 14 residues. Here the CDR3 reads CASSPRGGSEKLFF. CDR3 bases: TGTGCCAGCAGTCCCAGGGGCGGGAGTGAAAAACTGTTTTTT.

The V call is TRBV28, the J call TRBJ1-5; 7 positions match TRBD1. Germline V gene lookup returns CDR1 MDHEN and CDR2 SYDVKM. CDR3 size: 13 residues. The J segment lost 7 bases and the V segment lost 6 bases, leaving 6 bases of the junction unmatched. The CDR3 nucleotides are TGTGCCAGCAGCCCGACAGGGTACCAGCCCCAGCATTTT. This translates into CASSPTGYQPQHF.

The CDR3, as DNA: TGTGCCAGCAGACCCTCCCCCGGGACAGGGGATTCACCCCTCCACTTT. It specifies CASRPSPGTGDSPLHF. The chain has TRBV27 and TRBJ1-6; 10 bases are shared with TRBD1. This CDR3 has 16 residues. Germline CDR1 MNHEY, CDR2 SMNVEV (reference sequence). With 6 bases clipped from V and 8 bases from J, the junction kept 10 bases outside the gene matches.

The chain uses TRBV18 and TRBJ1-1, with D perhaps TRBD1 (6 bases). This CDR3 region has 13 residues. CDR1 and CDR2 from the germline V gene are KGHSH and LQKENI. Trimming cost V 3 bases and J 6 bases, with 11 bases left between them. CDR3 nucleotides: TGTGCCAGCTCACCGACAGGACTTGCTGAAGCTTTCTTT. Translation gives CASSPTGLAEAFF. The whole variable domain, filled in from reference TRBV18 and TRBJ1-1, reads NAGVMQNPRHLVRRRGQEARLRCSPMKGHSHVYWYRQLPEEGLKFMVYLQKENIIDESGMPKERFSAEFPKEGPSILRIQQVVRGDSAAYFCASSPTGLAEAFFGQGTRLTVV.

The chain has TRBV5-4 and TRBJ2-7; D is unclear. The CDR3 sequence is 13 residues long. Between the trimmed V and J ends, which lost 6 bases and 5 bases, there was a span of 15 bases. Germline CDR1 reads SGHNT; CDR2 reads YYREEE (reference sequence). The CDR3 nucleotides are TGTGCCAGCACTTTCTGGGGTAACCACGAGCAGTACTTC. This gives the protein CASTFWGNHEQYF.

The V and J genes are TRBV30 and TRBJ2-3, with 7 bases aligning to TRBD2. Germline-derived CDR1 and CDR2 are GTSNPN and SVGIG (reference sequence). The CDR3 sequence is 14 residues long. The ends lost 4 bases at V and 6 bases at J; junction bases unmatched: 10. The CDR3 spells CAWIAGEEMDTQYF. CDR3 sequence (DNA): TGTGCCTGGATAGCGGGTGAGGAGATGGATACGCAGTATTTT.

The chain's CDR3 is CSVAADYYNEQFF. Written as DNA, the CDR3 is TGCAGCGTTGCCGCGGATTACTACAATGAGCAGTTCTTC. The genes are TRBV29-1 and TRBJ2-1, with D uncertain. The CDR3 runs to 13 residues. The V and J ends lost 4 bases and 3 bases respectively, with 10 bases between them. In germline, CDR1 is SQVTM, CDR2 ANQGSEA.